Sequencing of this T cell receptor beta chain was carried out in a study of shared clonotypes between healthy human individuals. Study as a whole: Each donor had three CD4 naive, three CD4 memory, two CD8 naive and one CD8 memory plate.

In the case of this clone: In the same sample, other DNA sequences code for this CDR3.

After removal of 2 bases from V and 0 bases from J, the junction contained 3 bases not matched to a gene. Germline assignment: CDR1 WSHSY and CDR2 SAAADI. This CDR3 has 15 amino acids. In the CD4+ fraction, cells were divided into CD45RA+ naive and CD45RA-negative memory subsets. Assay used: immunoSEQ multiplex PCR; TCRdb lists only in-frame clones, some missing. The data contain 500,000 to 550,000 clones, roughly 95% of them seen just once; the ten biggest clones take up around 0.066%. This receptor was identified in a woman in her 30s in good health. This chain connects TRBV10-2 to TRBJ2-7; 8 bases agree with TRBD2. The sample was naive CD4+ T cells sorted from blood. Subset indicated: CD45RA+ positively selected. As DNA, the CDR3 is TGCGCCAGCAGTGAGCCTGCGGGAGGCTCCTACGAGCAGTACTTC. It is translated as CASSEPAGGSYEQYF.